The 24 T cell receptor beta chains reported below all come from one sample, sequenced in a study of shared clonotypes between healthy human individuals. Naive CD8 cells comprised CD45RO-negative, CCR7-positively selected cells, excluding terminally differentiated effector memory CD45RA+ cells. Produced via immunoSEQ multiplex PCR; TCRdb's table is partial and in-frame only. The sample has around 2.1 million clones, 85% to 95% seen once; the top ten hold more than 1.5%. Specimen: naive CD8+ T cells from PBMCs. The origin of the receptors is a man between 18 and 29 years old in good health. Some clones in this sample may be carry-over from other donors' samples.

J is TRBJ1-5 and V is TRBV7-8; 8 bases are a match to TRBD1. The germline V gene encodes CDR1 SGHVS and CDR2 FQNEAQ. CDR3 size: 14 residues. With V trimmed by 5 bases and J by 3 bases, 3 bases remained unmatched. CDR3 nucleotide sequence: TGTGCCAGCAGCAGACAGGGGACCAATCAGCCCCAGCATTTT. Translated, it gives CASSRQGTNQPQHF.

The chain uses TRBV6-5 and TRBJ2-3, with D unclear. CDR1 and CDR2 from the germline V gene are MNHEY and SVGAGI. The ends were cut back, 2 bases at V and 4 bases at J, with 7 bases in the middle. CDR3 length: 13 residues. The CDR3 coding sequence is TGTGCCAGCAGTTACGGGCCCCCAGATACGCAGTATTTT. Amino acids: CASSYGPPDTQYF.

The CDR3 reads CASSLQAANSPLHF. CDR3 nucleotide sequence: TGTGCCAGCAGTTTACAGGCAGCCAATTCACCCCTCCACTTT. This chain joins TRBV27 and TRBJ1-6; D gene unclear. The germline V and J ends were trimmed by 2 bases and 7 bases, with 9 bases remaining between them. This CDR3 region has 14 residues. CDR1 and CDR2 (germline): MNHEY, SMNVEV (reference sequence).

The J gene is TRBJ2-7, the V gene TRBV19; D is ambiguous. V lost 3 bases to trimming and J lost 2 bases, with 14 bases between them. CDR3 size: 15 residues. Germline-derived CDR1 and CDR2 are LNHDA and SQIVND (reference sequence). The CDR3 spells CASSIPTQRPYEQYF. The CDR3 DNA follows: TGTGCCAGTAGTATTCCCACCCAGAGGCCCTACGAGCAGTACTTC.

The chain joins TRBV7-9 to TRBJ2-3; D is unclear. V was shortened by 3 bases and J by 1 base, with 8 bases between the two germline ends. The CDR3 length is 14 residues. CDR1 is SEHNR and CDR2 is FQNEAQ in the germline V gene (reference sequence). CDR3 in DNA: TGTGCCAGCAGCTTGACCGACGGCACAGATACGCAGTATTTT. Encoded protein: CASSLTDGTDTQYF.

This chain links TRBV6-6 with TRBJ1-1; D unresolved. The CDR3 is 14 residues long. V was trimmed by 6 bases and J by 3 bases, leaving 14 bases between them. The V gene's germline CDR1 is MNHNY and CDR2 SVGAGI (reference sequence). CDR3 in DNA: TGTGCCAGCAGCCCCGAGAGGGCTTACACTGAAGCTTTCTTT. It translates to CASSPERAYTEAFF.

The chain carries TRBV6-5 and TRBJ1-5, with a tentative D call TRBD1 (5 bases). Looked up from germline, CDR1 is MNHEY and CDR2 is SVGAGI. The CDR3 runs to 13 residues. Trimming stripped 4 bases from V and 5 bases from J, with 9 bases between. CDR3 sequence reads: CASSSREDQPQHF. The CDR3 DNA sequence: TGTGCCAGCAGTTCCAGGGAAGATCAGCCCCAGCATTTT.

The rearrangement joins TRBV27 to TRBJ2-1, with D perhaps matching TRBD2 (5 bases). Per the germline V gene, CDR1 is MNHEY and CDR2 is SMNVEV (reference sequence). CDR3 length equals 12 residues. V shed 10 bases and J shed 7 bases, with 14 bases lying between them. The CDR3 sequence is CATEDWGNEQFF. The CDR3, as DNA: TGTGCCACAGAGGACTGGGGTAATGAGCAGTTCTTC.

The CDR3 reads CATILGGLNTEAFF. The CDR3 nucleotides read TGTGCCACCATATTGGGGGGGCTGAACACTGAAGCTTTCTTT. The J gene is TRBJ1-1, the V gene TRBV6-6, with D maybe TRBD1 (6 bases). Trimming removed 10 bases from V and 0 bases from J, with 15 bases in between. The CDR3 is 14 amino acids. Germline assignment: CDR1 MNHNY and CDR2 SVGAGI (reference sequence).

The V and J genes are TRBV7-9 and TRBJ1-2, with a tentative D call TRBD1 (6 bases). From germline, CDR1 is SEHNR and CDR2 FQNEAQ (reference sequence). This CDR3 contains 15 residues. Trimming stripped 10 bases from V and 3 bases from J, with 21 bases between. This CDR3 is CATHIGGQSHYGYTF. In nucleotides, the CDR3 is TGTGCCACCCATATAGGGGGGCAGTCCCACTATGGCTACACCTTC.

The rearrangement uses TRBV7-9 and TRBJ1-2, with 7 bases matching TRBD1. The CDR3 is 16 residues long. The ends lost 7 bases at V and 0 bases at J; junction bases unmatched: 11. Per germline, CDR1 SEHNR and CDR2 FQNEAQ (reference sequence). In nucleotides, the CDR3 is TGTGCCAGCACCGAACCGGGACAGCCCCCTAACTATGGCTACACCTTC. This translates into CASTEPGQPPNYGYTF.

This clone was recorded once. The chain joins TRBV5-5 to TRBJ1-1; D remains ambiguous. The V and J ends lost 0 bases and 4 bases respectively, with 10 bases between them. Looked up from germline, CDR1 is SGHKS and CDR2 is YYEKEE (reference sequence). The CDR3 totals 14 residues. CDR3 region: CASSLEGYGTEAFF. The CDR3 bases are TGTGCCAGCAGCTTGGAAGGGTACGGCACTGAAGCTTTCTTT.

The chain links TRBV27 to TRBJ2-2; D gene ambiguous. The ends were cut back, 1 base at V and 1 base at J, with 10 bases in the middle. CDR3 length equals 16 residues. Germline-derived CDR1 and CDR2 are MNHEY and SMNVEV (reference sequence). The CDR3 region is CASSLLVQMNTGELFF. CDR3 in DNA: TGTGCCAGCAGTTTATTGGTACAGATGAACACCGGGGAGCTGTTTTTT.

This chain uses TRBV7-8 with TRBJ2-1; D unresolved. This CDR3 has 14 residues. V was shortened by 3 bases and J by 5 bases, with 11 bases between the two germline ends. Germline lookup yields CDR1 SGHVS and CDR2 FQNEAQ. CDR3: CASSLKGLNNEQFF. DNA of the CDR3: TGTGCCAGCAGCTTGAAAGGGCTAAACAATGAGCAGTTCTTC.

The rearrangement uses TRBV6-1 and TRBJ2-2; tentative D call: TRBD1 (5 bases). The CDR3 is 14 residues long. CDR1 MNHNS and CDR2 SASEGT come from the germline V gene. The V end was cut by 6 bases, the J end by 1 base, with 9 bases between. DNA for the CDR3: TGTGCCAGCAGCGCCGACAGGAACACCGGGGAGCTGTTTTTT. This codes for CASSADRNTGELFF.

As to this clone: The sample holds other DNA sequences that translate to the same CDR3. The chain uses TRBV7-9 and TRBJ2-2, with unresolved D. The V end was cut by 5 bases, the J end by 1 base, with 8 bases between. This CDR3 is built from 14 residues. Per germline, CDR1 SEHNR and CDR2 FQNEAQ (reference sequence). The CDR3 DNA follows: TGTGCCAGCAGCCCCTCGGAGAACACCGGGGAGCTGTTTTTT. Its protein product is CASSPSENTGELFF.

Only one count was recorded for this clone. This chain uses TRBV9 with TRBJ2-7; 12 positions agree with TRBD1. With 2 bases clipped from V and 9 bases from J, the junction kept 3 bases outside the gene matches. Germline values: CDR1 SGDLS, CDR2 YYNGEE. This CDR3 comprises 13 residues. The DNA of the CDR3 is TGTGCCAGCAGCGTCGGGACAGGGGGCTTGCAGTACTTC. Residues: CASSVGTGGLQYF. Full variable domain (rest looked up from reference TRBV9 and TRBJ2-7): DSGVTQTPKHLITATGQRVTLRCSPRSGDLSVYWYQQSLDQGLQFLIQYYNGEERAKGNILERFSAQQFPDLHSELNLSSLELGDSALYFCASSVGTGGLQYFGPGTRLTVT.

The rearrangement joins TRBV11-2 to TRBJ2-7; D tentatively fits TRBD1 or TRBD2 (6 bases each). This CDR3 comprises 15 residues. Germline V gene data show CDR1 as SGHAT and CDR2 as FQNNGV. Trimming pared 0 bases from V and 2 bases from J, leaving 11 bases between. This CDR3 is CASSLDSGAAYEQYF. The CDR3 bases are TGTGCCAGCAGCTTAGACTCGGGGGCGGCCTACGAGCAGTACTTC.

The V call is TRBV28, the J call TRBJ2-7; TRBD1 agrees at 7 bases. V shed 5 bases and J 1 base; nucleotides not matched to a gene: 8. This CDR3 has 15 amino acids. Germline V gives CDR1 MDHEN, CDR2 SYDVKM. CDR3 protein: CASSLRDSVSYEQYF. In DNA form, the CDR3 reads TGTGCCAGCAGTCTCCGGGACAGCGTTTCCTACGAGCAGTACTTC.

As for this clone: Other DNA sequences in this specimen translate into the identical CDR3. V is TRBV7-9 and J is TRBJ2-1; a possible D gene is TRBD1 (5 bases). With 1 base removed from V and 10 bases from J, the gap between germline ends came to 11 bases. The CDR3 runs 13 residues. Germline V gene sequence: CDR1 SEHNR, CDR2 FQNEAQ (reference sequence). DNA for the CDR3: TGTGCCAGCAGCTTAGGATTAGCAGGGGAGCAGTTCTTC. Translation gives CASSLGLAGEQFF.

This rearrangement joins TRBV5-3 to TRBJ2-4, with 14 bases fitting TRBD2. TRBV5-3 belongs to the ORF category, with a function that is uncertain. The V and J ends lost 4 bases and 2 bases, in that order; junction bases with no gene match: 8. The CDR3 is 18 amino acids. CDR3 sequence (DNA): TGTGCCAGAAGCCCCCGGACTAGCGGGAGGAGAACCAAAAACATTCAGTACTTC. This gives the protein CARSPRTSGRRTKNIQYF.

A word on this clone: This specimen includes other DNA sequences encoding the same CDR3. The chain links TRBV7-8 to TRBJ2-7; D is undetermined. The CDR3 covers 13 residues. V lost 0 bases, J lost 2 bases, and 5 bases lay in between. The germline V gene encodes CDR1 SGHVS and CDR2 FQNEAQ. The DNA of the CDR3 is TGTGCCAGCAGCTTAGCACGGACCTACGAGCAGTACTTC. This sequence encodes CASSLARTYEQYF.

V is TRBV15 and J is TRBJ2-1; D is unresolved. Trimming pared 3 bases from V and 6 bases from J, leaving 18 bases between. CDR1 is LNHNV and CDR2 is YYDKDF in the germline V gene (reference sequence). The CDR3 spans 16 residues. The CDR3 region is CATSRWADGYRNEQFF. The CDR3 nucleotides are TGTGCCACCAGCAGGTGGGCTGACGGATATCGCAATGAGCAGTTCTTC.

This clone was seen a single time. Other nucleotide sequences in the sample specify the same CDR3. This chain uses TRBV9 with TRBJ2-2, with D unclear. Germline values: CDR1 SGDLS, CDR2 YYNGEE. V lost 0 bases, J lost 4 bases, and 7 bases lay in between. The CDR3 totals 14 residues. The DNA of the CDR3 is TGTGCCAGCAGCGTAGCGGGCAGCACCGGGGAGCTGTTTTTT. Amino acids: CASSVAGSTGELFF.